This T cell receptor (beta chain) was retrieved from a study of human T cells and chemical hapten exposure. Time point noted: patch test 2, 6 weeks after DPC sensitization. Treatment reported: therapeutic diphenylcyclopropenone sensitization with weekly scalp DPC. In every case, blood was obtained before the patch test was applied. The CDR3 length is 14 residues. V dropped 6 bases and J dropped 0; count of bases not matched to a gene: 3. Per germline, CDR1 SQVTM and CDR2 ANQGSEA. There are a few counts of this clonotype. MiXCR, applied by TCRdb to the RACE reads, yields one record per CDR3 protein. The sample has approximately 85,000 distinct CDR3 sequences; roughly 10% are singletons.

This sequence originates from a woman in her twenties or thirties with alopecia areata. Some clones in this sample may be carry-over from other donors' samples. The rearrangement links TRBV29-1 to TRBJ2-1, with 9 bases matching TRBD2. Sequencing was performed on whole blood, taken in connection with sensitization to the hapten diphenylcyclopropenone (DPC). CDR3 sequence (DNA): TGCAGCGTGGATAGCGGGAGCTCCTACAATGAGCAGTTCTTC. It codes for CSVDSGSSYNEQFF.